Listed below are T cell receptor beta chains from one sample, sequenced in a study of cytomegalovirus exposure and HLA in healthy donors. Sequencing used immunoSEQ multiplex PCR; TCRdb keeps in-frame clones, though not all of them. The sample records about 160,000 clones, nearly 80% being singletons. The sequenced material came from PBMCs. The source of these receptors is a man younger than 35 in good health and CMV-seropositive. The CDR3 runs from the conserved cysteine through the conserved F or W. D genes are given only for firm matches. Some rows have no size entry. The others give once, few or many, or a class for an expanded clone.

TRBV5-6,TRBJ2-7,TRBD2,once,TGTGCCAGCAGCTTTGGACTAGCGGGTACCTACGAGCAGTACTTC,CASSFGLAGTYEQYF
TRBV6-1,TRBJ2-1,NA,NA,TGTGCCAGCAGTGACCTAGCGTTCTCCTACAATGAGCAGTTCTTC,CASSDLAFSYNEQFF
TRBV19,TRBJ2-1,NA,NA,TGTGCCAGTAGTTTCGGGAGCTCCTACAATGAGCAGTTCTTC,CASSFGSSYNEQFF
TRBV29-1,TRBJ1-1,TRBD1,NA,TGCAGCGTGGATAAGACAGGGGGAAGCACTGAAGCTTTCTTT,CSVDKTGGSTEAFF
TRBV5-5,TRBJ2-6,TRBD1,NA,TGTGCCAGCAGCCTAGCCGGACAGGGGGCGTCCGGGGCCAACGTCCTGACTTTC,CASSLAGQGASGANVLTF
TRBV19,TRBJ1-5,NA,NA,TGTGCCAGTAGTACAGTACGATATAGCAATCAGCCCCAGCATTTT,CASSTVRYSNQPQHF
TRBV13,TRBJ1-2,TRBD1,NA,TGTGCCAGCAGCCAGGACAGGGCCTATGGCTACACCTTC,CASSQDRAYGYTF
TRBV18,TRBJ1-5,TRBD1,NA,TGTGCCAGCTCACGGGGACAGGGGGTAGGGCCCCAGCATTTT,CASSRGQGVGPQHF
TRBV4-1,TRBJ2-2,NA,NA,TGCGCCAGCAGCTATTCCGGGACGAACACCGGGGAGCTGTTTTTT,CASSYSGTNTGELFF
TRBV11-2,TRBJ1-1,NA,NA,TGTGCCAGCAGCTTAGAGGTTTTGAGGGGGGGAATTCTTTTCTTT,CASSLEVLRGGILFF